A selection of T cell receptor beta chains follows, all from one sample in a study of T cells in Graves' hyperthyroidism and ophthalmopathy. TCRdb ran MiXCR on the multiplex PCR reads and lists one entry per CDR3 protein. The sample lists about 400,000 distinct CDR3 sequences, 11% to 15% occurring once. Sequencing input: blood. These receptors originate from a man aged 50-60 years with Graves' ophthalmopathy. Each CDR3 is given with its conserved first and last residue. The order of the fields is D gene, CDR3 length, V gene, clone size, J gene, CDR3 protein, CDR3 DNA. D genes are given only for firm matches. Clone size, where shown, is once, few, many, or a class for clones that have expanded.

NA	13	TRBV9	many	TRBJ2-3	CASSVAGTDTQYF	TGTGCCAGCAGCGTAGCTGGGACAGATACGCAGTATTTT
TRBD2	14	TRBV2	many	TRBJ2-7	CASRVGTSVAEQYF	TGTGCCAGCAGAGTTGGGACTAGCGTGGCCGAGCAGTACTTC
NA	15	TRBV6-6	NA	TRBJ1-3	CASSYTGSSGNTIYF	TGTGCCAGCAGTTACACGGGATCCTCTGGAAACACCATATATTTT
NA	15	TRBV3-1	many	TRBJ2-2	CASSQVPANTGELFF	TGTGCCAGCAGCCAGGTTCCGGCGAACACCGGGGAGCTGTTTTTT
NA	14	TRBV24-1	many	TRBJ2-7	CATSDRRGGYEQYF	TGTGCCACCAGTGATCGACGTGGAGGCTACGAGCAGTACTTC
NA	16	TRBV7-8	many	TRBJ2-5	CASSPHPRGPQETQYF	TGTGCCAGCAGTCCCCATCCCCGGGGGCCACAAGAGACCCAGTACTTC
NA	12	TRBV7-3	many	TRBJ2-3	CASSPPAGTQYF	TGTGCCAGCAGCCCCCCTGCGGGTACGCAGTATTTT
NA	14	TRBV6-1	NA	TRBJ2-7	CASSAAKKSYEQYF	TGTGCCAGCAGTGCCGCCAAGAAGTCCTACGAGCAGTACTTC
NA	14	TRBV28	NA	TRBJ2-7	CANSVRDPSYEQYF	TGTGCCAACTCTGTGCGGGACCCATCCTACGAGCAGTACTTC
TRBD1	17	TRBV18	NA	TRBJ1-5	CASSGTGGPYSNQPQHF	TGTGCCAGCTCGGGGACAGGGGGACCCTATAGCAATCAGCCCCAGCATTTT
TRBD2	18	TRBV20-1	few	TRBJ2-3	CSVEERRGLAELTDTQYF	TGCAGCGTTGAAGAACGACGCGGGCTAGCGGAACTCACAGATACGCAGTATTTT
NA	16	TRBV10-3	many	TRBJ1-2	CAISARSEALYLGYTF	TGTGCCATCAGTGCTCGCTCTGAGGCGTTGTATCTCGGCTACACCTTC
TRBD1	15	TRBV7-6	NA	TRBJ1-5	CASSYLTGQSEPQHF	TGTGCCAGCAGCTACCTGACAGGGCAAAGTGAGCCCCAGCATTTT
TRBD2	16	TRBV4-1	few	TRBJ2-1	CASSRGAGLAEDRQFF	TGCGCCAGCAGCCGTGGGGCGGGACTAGCGGAGGACCGGCAGTTCTTC
TRBD1	14	TRBV2	many	TRBJ1-1	CASIGTEQRSEAFF	TGTGCCAGCATTGGGACAGAGCAACGCTCTGAAGCTTTCTTT
NA	14	TRBV25-1	few	TRBJ1-6	CASSEFPRNSPLHF	TGTGCCAGCAGTGAATTTCCCCGGAATTCACCCCTCCACTTT
NA	15	TRBV6-6	few	TRBJ2-2	CASSYSGVYTGELFF	TGTGCCAGCAGTTACTCGGGGGTGTACACCGGGGAGCTGTTTTTT
TRBD1	15	TRBV12-3/TRBV12-4	many	TRBJ1-5	CASRLSTGVNQPQHF	TGTGCCAGCAGGCTTTCCACAGGGGTTAATCAGCCCCAGCATTTT
NA	16	TRBV28	NA	TRBJ1-3	CASSVGGMGSGNTIYF	TGTGCCAGCAGTGTGGGGGGAATGGGCTCTGGAAACACCATATATTTT
NA	13	TRBV12-3/TRBV12-4	few	TRBJ2-2	CASTSWETGELFF	TGTGCCAGCACCTCCTGGGAGACCGGGGAGCTGTTTTTT
NA	13	TRBV18	many	TRBJ2-3	CASSRSRADTQYF	TGTGCCAGCTCACGGTCGAGAGCGGATACGCAGTATTTT
NA	14	TRBV12-3/TRBV12-4	few	TRBJ1-3	CASSQGTPGNTIYF	TGTGCCAGCAGTCAGGGGACGCCCGGAAACACCATATATTTT
TRBD2	16	TRBV12-3/TRBV12-4	few	TRBJ2-1	CASSYPSGGTGNEQFF	TGTGCCAGCAGTTACCCAAGCGGGGGGACGGGCAATGAGCAGTTCTTC
NA	13	TRBV10-2	few	TRBJ1-5	CASNTGLAQPQHF	TGCGCCAGCAACACAGGGCTGGCTCAGCCCCAGCATTTT
TRBD1	16	TRBV28	many	TRBJ2-5	CASSPGTANSGETQYF	TGTGCCAGCAGCCCAGGGACAGCCAATTCGGGTGAGACCCAGTACTTC
TRBD2	13	TRBV20-1	many	TRBJ2-7	CSARGSLAGEQYF	TGCAGTGCTAGAGGGAGTCTAGCGGGGGAGCAGTACTTC
TRBD2	15	TRBV3-1	many	TRBJ2-5	CASTLAGGLQETQYF	TGTGCCAGCACCTTAGCGGGAGGGTTACAAGAGACCCAGTACTTC
NA	17	TRBV18	few	TRBJ2-3	CASSPPGGRGSSDTQYF	TGTGCCAGCTCACCACCCGGAGGCAGGGGTAGCTCAGATACGCAGTATTTT
NA	15	TRBV12-3/TRBV12-4	few	TRBJ1-3	CASSFRDTSGNTIYF	TGTGCCAGCAGTTTCCGGGACACCTCTGGAAACACCATATATTTT
TRBD1	14	TRBV20-1	many	TRBJ2-7	CSATGGISEHEQYF	TGCAGTGCGACAGGGGGTATCTCAGAACACGAGCAGTACTTC
TRBD2	16	TRBV20-1	few	TRBJ2-3	CSAGGKMTSATDTQYF	TGCAGTGCTGGAGGAAAAATGACTAGCGCCACAGATACGCAGTATTTT
NA	16	TRBV5-8	many	TRBJ1-4	CASSLGAVQDNEKLFF	TGTGCCAGCAGCTTGGGGGCCGTACAGGATAATGAAAAACTGTTTTTT
NA	13	TRBV7-9	many	TRBJ2-7	CASSLARSYEQYF	TGCGCCAGCAGCTTGGCCCGGTCCTACGAGCAGTACTTC
TRBD1	14	TRBV30	many	TRBJ2-3	CAWSRDRGTDTQYF	TGTGCCTGGAGCCGGGACAGGGGGACAGATACGCAGTATTTT
NA	15	TRBV7-9	many	TRBJ2-5	CASSLAWAGEETQYF	TGTGCCAGCAGCTTAGCGTGGGCAGGGGAAGAGACCCAGTACTTC
NA	11	TRBV12-3/TRBV12-4	many	TRBJ2-3	CASTLRDTQYF	TGTGCCAGCACGCTACGGGATACGCAGTATTTT
NA	17	TRBV14	NA	TRBJ2-3	CASSQDLAGPKTDTQYF	TGTGCCAGCAGCCAAGATCTGGCAGGACCAAAGACAGATACGCAGTATTTT
NA	15	TRBV20-1	many	TRBJ2-7	CSARDGDVHTYEQYF	TGCAGTGCTAGAGACGGGGACGTCCACACCTACGAGCAGTACTTC
NA	15	TRBV19	many	TRBJ1-4	CASTVQGQLNEKLFF	TGTGCCAGTACGGTCCAGGGGCAGCTTAATGAAAAACTGTTTTTT
TRBD1	16	TRBV5-1	NA	TRBJ2-2	CASSLAGTGDTGELFF	TGCGCCAGCAGCTTGGCCGGGACAGGGGACACCGGGGAGCTGTTTTTT
NA	14	TRBV19	NA	TRBJ1-4	CASNPNEDSEKLFF	TGTGCCAGTAACCCGAACGAGGACAGTGAAAAACTGTTTTTT
TRBD1	14	TRBV12-3/TRBV12-4	NA	TRBJ1-5	CASSRTGGSQPQHF	TGTGCCAGCAGTCGGACAGGGGGAAGTCAGCCCCAGCATTTT
TRBD1	15	TRBV11-2	NA	TRBJ1-2	CASSSDRNHNYGYTF	TGTGCCAGCAGCTCGGACAGGAATCATAACTATGGCTACACCTTC
NA	13	TRBV29-1	few	TRBJ2-1	CSAELVSYNEQFF	TGCAGCGCCGAACTAGTGTCCTACAATGAGCAGTTCTTC
NA	15	TRBV12-3/TRBV12-4	many	TRBJ1-1	CASRSRATWNTEAFF	TGTGCCAGCAGATCTCGGGCGACTTGGAACACTGAAGCTTTCTTT
NA	14	TRBV20-1	few	TRBJ2-2	CSARDPTSHGELFF	TGCAGTGCTAGAGACCCCACTAGCCACGGGGAGCTGTTTTTT
NA	12	TRBV12-3/TRBV12-4	many	TRBJ1-2	CASSFSPGGYTF	TGTGCCAGCAGTTTCTCACCGGGGGGCTACACCTTC
TRBD1	16	TRBV15	many	TRBJ2-2	CATSRGTGTNTGELFF	TGTGCCACCAGCAGGGGGACAGGAACGAACACCGGGGAGCTGTTTTTT
NA	12	TRBV30	many	TRBJ2-7	CAWSVEIYEQYF	TGTGCCTGGAGTGTTGAGATCTACGAGCAGTACTTC
TRBD2	14	TRBV27	NA	TRBJ2-4	CASSLGLAGRNQYF	TGTGCCAGCAGTTTAGGGCTAGCGGGCCGCAATCAGTACTTC
TRBD1	13	TRBV30	many	TRBJ1-1	CAWSAQGATEAFF	TGTGCCTGGAGTGCACAGGGGGCCACTGAAGCTTTCTTT
NA	15	TRBV14	once	TRBJ1-1	CASSPPWGGDTEAFF	TGTGCCAGCAGCCCACCCTGGGGGGGCGACACTGAAGCTTTCTTT
NA	14	TRBV27	many	TRBJ2-6	CASSSGAGANVLTF	TGTGCCAGCAGTTCAGGGGCTGGGGCCAACGTCCTGACTTTC
TRBD1	16	TRBV6-2/TRBV6-3	once	TRBJ2-7	CASRRTSDRGSYEQYF	TGTGCCAGCAGACGAACCTCAGACAGGGGGTCCTACGAGCAGTACTTC